The following is a TCR beta chain sequence with its context. Its antigen is as yet unknown. The immunoSEQ assay was v3. The assay was immunoSEQ multiplex PCR, and TCRdb's table has in-frame clones only and misses some. This table has about 49,000 clones, 79% appearing once. The CDR3 extends over 13 amino acids. Per the germline V gene, CDR1 is GTSNPN and CDR2 is SVGIG (reference sequence). V gave up 4 bases and J gave up 0 bases, with 10 bases separating them. This specimen belongs to a study of TIL therapy for anti-PD-1-resistant metastatic lung cancer. Overall study context: Tumor harvest preceded PD-1/PD-L1 blockade, followed by nivolumab treatment. Overall study results and limits: The cohort had more treatment-naive, never-smoker and oncogene-addicted patients than typical.

Time point: pre-treatment sample, taken before nivolumab and TIL therapy. Patients were adults with stage 4 NSCLC. The chain joins TRBV30 to TRBJ2-7; D may be TRBD1 or TRBD2 (6 bases each). This material consisted of blood, taken at baseline. The receptor comes from an older man with non-small cell lung cancer. CDR3 loop: CAWTGGSSYEQYF. CDR3 DNA sequence: TGTGCCTGGACCGGGGGCAGCTCCTACGAGCAGTACTTC.